This is a list of T cell receptor beta chains from one sample in a study of breast tumors, draining lymph nodes, adjacent tissues. A single record per CDR3 protein comes from TCRdb applying MiXCR to the multiplex PCR reads. This table has around 130,000 distinct CDR3 sequences, 30% to 35% appearing once. Input material: axillary lymph node tissue. Receptor source: a female donor with breast cancer. Some clones in this sample may be carry-over from other donors' samples. Each CDR3 is given with its conserved first and last residue. D genes are given only for firm matches. Clone size is stated in some rows and not others, as once, few, many or a class when expanded.

D gene	V gene	clone size	J gene	CDR3 DNA	CDR3 protein
TRBD1	TRBV7-9	many	TRBJ2-3	TGTGCCAGCAGCTTAGCGGGACAGGGCACAGATACGCAGTATTTT	CASSLAGQGTDTQYF
-	TRBV6-1	many	TRBJ2-5	TGTGCCAGCAGGATAGGCGGGGGCGCGACCTCCCGGGAGACCCAGTACTTC	CASRIGGGATSRETQYF
-	TRBV19	many	TRBJ2-5	TGTGCCAGTAGTTCCTCCGGGGCTATCGGGGAGACCCAGTACTTC	CASSSSGAIGETQYF
-	TRBV5-6	many	TRBJ2-7	TGTGCCAGCAGCGGGGGCCTAGGGGGGTTCGACGAGCAGTACTTC	CASSGGLGGFDEQYF
-	TRBV19	many	TRBJ1-6	TGTGCCAGTAGCCCAAGACAGGCGGGTTCACCCCTCCACTTT	CASSPRQAGSPLHF
-	TRBV12-3/TRBV12-4	few	TRBJ1-6	TGTGCCAGCAGTTTATCGCCCCCCCCCTGGAATAATTCACCCCTCCACTTT	CASSLSPPPWNNSPLHF
-	TRBV6-5	-	TRBJ1-1	TGTGCCAGCAGAGGGCGGCCGGGGGCTGAAGCTTTCTTT	CASRGRPGAEAFF
-	TRBV24-1	many	TRBJ2-1	TGTGCCACCAGTGATTTGCAAATACCGGGAGCGGATAATGAGCAGTTCTTC	CATSDLQIPGADNEQFF
-	TRBV15	-	TRBJ2-1	TGTGCCACCAGCAGCTTTACGGGGGCTGACGAGCAGTTCTTC	CATSSFTGADEQFF
-	TRBV20-1	-	TRBJ2-7	TGCAGCGCTAGCAGCCCCGGGACAAGTCCCTACGGGCAGTACTTC	CSASSPGTSPYGQYF
TRBD1	TRBV24-1	many	TRBJ2-2	TGTGCCACCACCGGGACAGGTCGATCCGGGGAGCTGTTTTTT	CATTGTGRSGELFF
-	TRBV14	many	TRBJ1-4	TGTGCCAGTTCAGGGACGACGGCAACTAATGAAAAACTGTTTTTT	CASSGTTATNEKLFF
-	TRBV7-2	-	TRBJ1-1	TGTGCCAGCAGCTCAATCCCGTCGTCGGTCACTGAAGCTTTCTTT	CASSSIPSSVTEAFF
-	TRBV6-2/TRBV6-3	many	TRBJ1-2	TGTGCCGGACGACAGGCGTCCAACTATGGCTACACCTTC	CAGRQASNYGYTF
TRBD1	TRBV20-1	-	TRBJ2-2	TGCAGTGCTAGAGGTTATGACAGGGCGGGTAGTCGAACCGGGGAGCTGTTTTTT	CSARGYDRAGSRTGELFF
-	TRBV9	-	TRBJ1-2	TGTGCCAGCAGCGTAGAGGGGGTAACGGGCTACACCTTC	CASSVEGVTGYTF
-	TRBV29-1	-	TRBJ2-1	TGCAGCGTTGATGTGGGGGAGAGGCAGTTCTTC	CSVDVGERQFF
-	TRBV7-9	many	TRBJ2-1	TGTGCCAGCAGCGTATACGACAGGGACTATGAGCAGTTCTTC	CASSVYDRDYEQFF
TRBD2	TRBV25-1	-	TRBJ2-7	TGTGCCAGCAGTGACCTAGCGGGACTAACCTACGAGCAGTACTTC	CASSDLAGLTYEQYF
-	TRBV6-1	many	TRBJ1-2	TGTGCCAGCAGTGAGAGACAAACCTATGGCTACACCTTC	CASSERQTYGYTF
-	TRBV7-8	many	TRBJ2-1	TGTGCCAGCAGCCGTACAGGAAATATGGTCAATGAGCAGTTCTTC	CASSRTGNMVNEQFF
-	TRBV12-3/TRBV12-4	-	TRBJ1-3	TGTGCCAGCAGCCGACAGGCATCCTCTGGAGACACCATATGTTTT	CASSRQASSGDTICF